Described below is a single T cell receptor beta chain sequence and its context. What it binds is unknown. Trimming pared 4 bases from V and 4 bases from J, leaving 13 bases between. The CDR3 contains 15 residues. Germline loops: CDR1 LGHDT, CDR2 YNNKEL (reference sequence). The record originates from a study of T cell responses to AZD1222 COVID-19 vaccine. Regarding the study as a whole: Spike-specific TCR breadth and depth went up after people got two AZD1222 doses.

TCRdb's copy holds only in-frame clones and misses some; the assay was immunoSEQ multiplex PCR. Of more than 150,000 clones in the sample, approximately 90% were seen once. The sequence derives from an adult who received the AZD1222 COVID-19 vaccine. The chain recombines TRBV3-1 (or the pseudogene TRBV3-2) with TRBJ2-2, with D possibly TRBD2 on 6 matching bases. Here the sequenced sample was peripheral blood, taken 28 days after the second AZD1222 dose. The CDR3 reads CASSPRIAVTGELFF. The CDR3 nucleotides are TGTGCCAGCAGCCCAAGGATAGCGGTCACCGGGGAGCTGTTTTTT.